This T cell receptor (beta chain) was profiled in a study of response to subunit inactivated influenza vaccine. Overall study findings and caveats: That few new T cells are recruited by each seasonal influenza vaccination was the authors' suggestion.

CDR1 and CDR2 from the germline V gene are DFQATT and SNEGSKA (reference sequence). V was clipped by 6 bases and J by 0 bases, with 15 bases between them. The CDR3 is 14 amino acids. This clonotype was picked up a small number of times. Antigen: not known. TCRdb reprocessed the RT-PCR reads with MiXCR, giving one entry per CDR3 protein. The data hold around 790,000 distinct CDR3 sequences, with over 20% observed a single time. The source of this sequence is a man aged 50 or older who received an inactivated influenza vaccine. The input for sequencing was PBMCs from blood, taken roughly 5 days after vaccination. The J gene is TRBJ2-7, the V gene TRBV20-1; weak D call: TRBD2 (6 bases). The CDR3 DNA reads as TGCAGTGCCGCTAAGGCGGGGCGCTCCTACGAGCAGTACTTC. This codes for CSAAKAGRSYEQYF.